This TCR beta chain was found in a study of T cell responses to AZD1222 COVID-19 vaccine. Whole-study findings and limits: It should be noted that donors were predominantly white British and more often female, and clonal diversity was possibly underestimated. The number of AZD1222 recipients seropositive at baseline was only five to seven.

Data came from immunoSEQ multiplex PCR; TCRdb stores just in-frame clones and leaves some out. The data hold about 24,000 clones, with about 85% observed a single time. Germline V gene sequence: CDR1 SEHNR, CDR2 FQNEAQ (reference sequence). V lost 0 bases and J lost 5, with 10 bases in between. This CDR3 spans 14 amino acids. In regard to this clone: What it recognizes is unknown.

Sequencing used peripheral blood, obtained 28 days after the second AZD1222 dose. The sequence was collected from an adult who received the AZD1222 COVID-19 vaccine. This chain uses TRBV7-9 with TRBJ1-1; D ambiguous. In DNA form, the CDR3 reads TGTGCCAGCAGCTTAGCGAATTCGGGGACTGAAGCTTTCTTT. Protein: CASSLANSGTEAFF.